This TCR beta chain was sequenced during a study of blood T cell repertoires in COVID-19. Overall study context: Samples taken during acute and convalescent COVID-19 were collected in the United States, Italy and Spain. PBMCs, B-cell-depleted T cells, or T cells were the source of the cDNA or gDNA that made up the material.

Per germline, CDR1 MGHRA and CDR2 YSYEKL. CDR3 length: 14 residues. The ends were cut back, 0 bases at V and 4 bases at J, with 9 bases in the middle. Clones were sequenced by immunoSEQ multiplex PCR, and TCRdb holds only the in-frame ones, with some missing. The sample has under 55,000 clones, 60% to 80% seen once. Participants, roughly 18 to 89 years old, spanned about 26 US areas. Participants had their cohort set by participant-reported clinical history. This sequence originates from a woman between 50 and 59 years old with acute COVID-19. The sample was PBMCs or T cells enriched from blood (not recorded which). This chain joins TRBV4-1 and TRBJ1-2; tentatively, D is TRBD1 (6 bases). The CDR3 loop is CASSQEQGSYGYTF. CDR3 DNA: TGCGCCAGCAGCCAAGAACAGGGATCCTATGGCTACACCTTC.